This TCR beta chain was identified during a study of regulatory T cells in long-lasting Graves disease. Time point: newly diagnosed GD, antithyroid drugs for less than 3 months. With RNA extracted from PBMCs as input, the TCR library was made. CDR3 length equals 12 residues. With 2 bases removed from V and 5 bases from J, the gap between germline ends came to 6 bases. Germline lookup yields CDR1 MNHEY and CDR2 SVGEGT. This clonotype was recorded many times. Assembly of TCR beta libraries relied on iRepertoire HTBI primers together with Arm-PCR of CDR3 regions. TCRdb redid the calling of the multiplex PCR reads with MiXCR, one entry per CDR3 protein. Here the sample spans 200,000 to 250,000 distinct CDR3 sequences, approximately 20% being singletons.

This specimen was peripheral blood mononuclear cells (PBMCs), taken at new diagnosis, from a patient treated with antithyroid drugs. This chain connects TRBV6-2 or TRBV6-3 to TRBJ1-1, with D unclear. This sequence originates from a female donor with Graves disease. CDR3 in amino acids: CASSYGGTEAFF. DNA of the CDR3: TGTGCCAGCAGTTACGGTGGAACTGAAGCTTTCTTT.